This entry features one T cell receptor (beta chain) sequence. This sample is drawn from a study of blood T cell repertoires in COVID-19. Whole-study context: Italy, Spain and the United States were the sources of the convalescent and acute COVID-19 samples. PBMCs, B-cell-depleted T cells, or T cells were the source of the cDNA or gDNA that made up the material.

In the authors' methods: From reference gene primer amplification, estimates of nucleated cell counts were derived. Libraries were prepared by immunoSEQ multiplex PCR; TCRdb keeps only in-frame clonotypes and omits some of them. That table is the source of V, J and clone size, and D and trimming were worked out from the DNA. The table records under 300,000 clones, 81% of them present only once. With 0 bases clipped from V and 0 bases from J, the junction kept 4 bases outside the gene matches. This CDR3 spans 17 amino acids. Germline lookup yields CDR1 SGHTA and CDR2 FQGTGA. The rearrangement uses TRBV7-3 and TRBJ2-1; 8 nucleotides match TRBD2. Sequencing used peripheral blood. This clonotype originated in a woman aged 60-75 years with active or convalescent COVID-19. The CDR3 bases are TGTGCCAGCAGCTTAACCGCGACTAGCGACTCCTACAATGAGCAGTTCTTC. It is translated as CASSLTATSDSYNEQFF.